This TCR beta chain was observed in a study of identifying expanded T cells in peripheral blood. This clone is a singleton in its sample. Using immunoSEQ multiplex PCR, the repertoire was profiled, and TCRdb retains in-frame clones only, with some absent. Of around 60,000 clones listed, about 83% were seen once; the top ten hold about 18%. Germline lookup yields CDR1 SEHNR and CDR2 FQNEAQ (reference sequence). V shed 2 bases and J shed 6 bases, with 12 bases lying between them. This CDR3 is built from 14 residues. The rearrangement joins TRBV7-9 to TRBJ2-3; TRBD1 might be the D (6 bases). This receptor was taken from a person aged 18 to 70 in good health. The sequencing input was blood. The CDR3 DNA reads as TGTGCCAGCAGCTTAACCCTAAGGGGGGATACGCAGTATTTT. This gives the protein CASSLTLRGDTQYF.